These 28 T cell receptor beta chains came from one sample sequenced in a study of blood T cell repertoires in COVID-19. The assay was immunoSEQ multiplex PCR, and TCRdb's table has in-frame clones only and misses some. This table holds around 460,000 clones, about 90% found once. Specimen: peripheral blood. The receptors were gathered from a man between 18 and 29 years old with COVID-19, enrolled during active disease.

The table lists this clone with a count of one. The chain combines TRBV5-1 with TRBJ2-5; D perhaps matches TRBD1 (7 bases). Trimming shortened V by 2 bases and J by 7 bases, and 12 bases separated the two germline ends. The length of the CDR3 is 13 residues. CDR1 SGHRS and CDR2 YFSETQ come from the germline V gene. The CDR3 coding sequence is TGCGCCAGCAGCTTTAACAGGGGAGGGACCCAGTACTTC. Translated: CASSFNRGGTQYF.

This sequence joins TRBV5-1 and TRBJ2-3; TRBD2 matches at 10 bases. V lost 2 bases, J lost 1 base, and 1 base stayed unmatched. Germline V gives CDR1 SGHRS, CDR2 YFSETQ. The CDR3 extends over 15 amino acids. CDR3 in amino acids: CASSFLAGGTDTQYF. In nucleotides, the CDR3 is TGCGCCAGCAGCTTTCTAGCGGGGGGCACAGATACGCAGTATTTT.

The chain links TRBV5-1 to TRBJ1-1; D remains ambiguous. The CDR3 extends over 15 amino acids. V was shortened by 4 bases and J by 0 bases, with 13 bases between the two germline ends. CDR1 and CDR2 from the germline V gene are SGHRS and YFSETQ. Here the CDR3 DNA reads TGCGCCAGCAGCAGAGAAGCAAGAATGAACACTGAAGCTTTCTTT. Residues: CASSREARMNTEAFF.

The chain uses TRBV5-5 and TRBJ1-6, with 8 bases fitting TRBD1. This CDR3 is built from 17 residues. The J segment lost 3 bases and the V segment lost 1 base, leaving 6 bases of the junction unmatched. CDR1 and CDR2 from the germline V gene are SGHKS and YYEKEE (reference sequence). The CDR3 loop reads CASSLLGQVNYNSPLHF. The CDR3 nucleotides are TGTGCCAGCAGCTTGCTGGGACAGGTAAACTATAATTCACCCCTCCACTTT.

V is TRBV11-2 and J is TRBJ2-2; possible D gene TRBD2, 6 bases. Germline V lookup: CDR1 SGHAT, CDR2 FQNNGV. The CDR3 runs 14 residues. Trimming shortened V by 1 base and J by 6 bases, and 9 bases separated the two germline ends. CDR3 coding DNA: TGTGCCAGCAGCTTAGTCTGGGGGGCCGGGGAGCTGTTTTTT. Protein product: CASSLVWGAGELFF.

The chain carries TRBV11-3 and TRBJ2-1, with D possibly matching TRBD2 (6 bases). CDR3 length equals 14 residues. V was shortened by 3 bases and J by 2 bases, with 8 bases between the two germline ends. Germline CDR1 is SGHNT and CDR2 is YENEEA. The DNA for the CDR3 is TGTGCCAGCAGCTTTAGCGGAACCTACAATGAGCAGTTCTTC. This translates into CASSFSGTYNEQFF.

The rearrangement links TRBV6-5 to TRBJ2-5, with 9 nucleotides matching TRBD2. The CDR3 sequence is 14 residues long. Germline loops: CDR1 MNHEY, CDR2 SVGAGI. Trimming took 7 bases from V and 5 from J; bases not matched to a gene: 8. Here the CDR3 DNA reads TGTGCCAGCATTCCGGGACTAGCTCGTGAGACCCAGTACTTC. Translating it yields CASIPGLARETQYF.

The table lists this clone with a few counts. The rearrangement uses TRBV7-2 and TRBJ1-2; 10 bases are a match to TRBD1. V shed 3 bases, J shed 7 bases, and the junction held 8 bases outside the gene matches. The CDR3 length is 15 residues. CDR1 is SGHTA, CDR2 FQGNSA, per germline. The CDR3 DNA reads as TGTGCCAGCAGCTTCCGGGACAGGGGACTAGGTGGCTACACCTTC. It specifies CASSFRDRGLGGYTF. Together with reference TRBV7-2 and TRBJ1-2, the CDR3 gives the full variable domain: GAGVSQSPSNKVTEKGKDVELRCDPISGHTALYWYRQSLGQGLEFLIYFQGNSAPDKSGLPSDRFSAERTGGSVSTLTIQRTQQEDSAVYLCASSFRDRGLGGYTFGSGTRLTVV.

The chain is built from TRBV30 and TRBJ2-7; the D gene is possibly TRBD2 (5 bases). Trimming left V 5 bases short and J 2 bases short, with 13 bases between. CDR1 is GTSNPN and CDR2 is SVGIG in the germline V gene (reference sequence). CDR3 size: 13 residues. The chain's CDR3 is CAWDSTNTYEQYF. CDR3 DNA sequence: TGTGCCTGGGATTCGACTAATACCTACGAGCAGTACTTC.

CDR3 region: CASSLQGTVNYEQYF. As DNA, the CDR3 is TGTGCCAGCAGCTTACAGGGGACGGTAAACTACGAGCAGTACTTC. V gene TRBV11-2 combines with J gene TRBJ2-7; a weak D match, TRBD1 (6 bases). Trimming took 2 bases from V and 3 from J, leaving 14 bases between them. This CDR3 is 15 amino acids long. Germline V lookup: CDR1 SGHAT, CDR2 FQNNGV.

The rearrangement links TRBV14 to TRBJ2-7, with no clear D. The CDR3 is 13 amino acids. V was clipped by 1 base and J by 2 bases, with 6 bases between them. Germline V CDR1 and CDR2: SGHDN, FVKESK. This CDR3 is CASSQGLPYEQYF. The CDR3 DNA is TGTGCCAGCAGCCAAGGTCTCCCCTACGAGCAGTACTTC.

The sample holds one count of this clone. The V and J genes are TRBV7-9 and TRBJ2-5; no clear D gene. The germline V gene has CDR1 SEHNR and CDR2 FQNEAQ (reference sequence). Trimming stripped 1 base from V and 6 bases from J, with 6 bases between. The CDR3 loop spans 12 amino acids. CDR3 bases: TGTGCCAGCAGCTTAGTCAGAAAGACCCAGTACTTC. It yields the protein CASSLVRKTQYF. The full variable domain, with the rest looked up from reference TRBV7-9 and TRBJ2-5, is DTGVSQNPRHKITKRGQNVTFRCDPISEHNRLYWYRQTLGQGPEFLTYFQNEAQLEKSRLLSDRFSAERPKGSFSTLEIQRTEQGDSAMYLCASSLVRKTQYFGPGTRLLVL.

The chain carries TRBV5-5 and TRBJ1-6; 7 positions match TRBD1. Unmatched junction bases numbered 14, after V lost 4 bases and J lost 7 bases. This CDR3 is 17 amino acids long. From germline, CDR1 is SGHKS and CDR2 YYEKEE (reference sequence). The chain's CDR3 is CASSLTSPGQLNSPLHF. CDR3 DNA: TGTGCCAGCAGCCTTACCAGTCCGGGACAGTTGAATTCACCCCTCCACTTT.

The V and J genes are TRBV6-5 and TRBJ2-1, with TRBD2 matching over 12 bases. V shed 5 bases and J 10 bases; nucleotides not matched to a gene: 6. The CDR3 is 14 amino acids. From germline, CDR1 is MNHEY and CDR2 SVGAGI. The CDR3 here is CASSLAGGLGEQFF. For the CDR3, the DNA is TGTGCCAGCAGTCTAGCGGGGGGGCTCGGGGAGCAGTTCTTC.

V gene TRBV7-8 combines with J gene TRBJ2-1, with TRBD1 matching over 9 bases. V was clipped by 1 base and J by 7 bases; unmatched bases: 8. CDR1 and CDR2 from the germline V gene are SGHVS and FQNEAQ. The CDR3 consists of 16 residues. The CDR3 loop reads CASSLVWDRVSNEQFF. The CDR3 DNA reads TGTGCCAGCAGCTTAGTATGGGACAGGGTGTCAAATGAGCAGTTCTTC.

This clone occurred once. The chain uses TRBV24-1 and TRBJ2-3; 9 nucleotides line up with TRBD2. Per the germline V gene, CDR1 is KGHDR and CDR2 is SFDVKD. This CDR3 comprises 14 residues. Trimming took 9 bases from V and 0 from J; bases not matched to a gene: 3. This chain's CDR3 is CATGTSGSTDTQYF. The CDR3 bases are TGTGCCACCGGTACTAGCGGGAGCACAGATACGCAGTATTTT.

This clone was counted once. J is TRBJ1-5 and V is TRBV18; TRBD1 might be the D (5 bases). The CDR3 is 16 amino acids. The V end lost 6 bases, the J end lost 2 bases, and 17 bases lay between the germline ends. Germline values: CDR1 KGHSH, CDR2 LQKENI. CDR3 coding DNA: TGTGCCAGCTCTCCCCTGGGGCCGGGCGGCAATCAGCCCCAGCATTTT. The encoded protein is CASSPLGPGGNQPQHF.

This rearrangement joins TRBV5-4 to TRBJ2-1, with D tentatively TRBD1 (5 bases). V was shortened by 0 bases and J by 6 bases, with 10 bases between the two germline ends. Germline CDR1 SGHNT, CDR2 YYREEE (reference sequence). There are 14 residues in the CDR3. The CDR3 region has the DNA TGTGCCAGCAGCTTGGGGCAGGGAAGCAATGAGCAGTTCTTC. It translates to CASSLGQGSNEQFF.

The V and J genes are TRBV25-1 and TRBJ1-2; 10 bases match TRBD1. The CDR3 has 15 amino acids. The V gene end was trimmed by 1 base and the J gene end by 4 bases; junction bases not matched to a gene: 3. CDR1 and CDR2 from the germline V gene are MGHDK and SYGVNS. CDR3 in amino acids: CASSEWDRGIYGYTF. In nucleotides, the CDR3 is TGTGCCAGCAGTGAATGGGACAGGGGCATCTATGGCTACACCTTC.

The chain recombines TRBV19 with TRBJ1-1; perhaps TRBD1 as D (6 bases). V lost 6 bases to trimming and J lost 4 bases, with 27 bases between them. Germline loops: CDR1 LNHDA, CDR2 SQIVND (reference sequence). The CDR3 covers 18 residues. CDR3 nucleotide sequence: TGTGCCAGTAGCTTTACAAGGACAGTTGCCTTGCAGGGCACTGAAGCTTTCTTT. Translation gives CASSFTRTVALQGTEAFF.

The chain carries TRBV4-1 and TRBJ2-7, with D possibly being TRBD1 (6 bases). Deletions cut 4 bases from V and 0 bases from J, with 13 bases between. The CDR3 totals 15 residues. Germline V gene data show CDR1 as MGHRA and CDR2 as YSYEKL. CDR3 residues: CASSPRTANSYEQYF. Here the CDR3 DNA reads TGCGCCAGCAGCCCACGGACAGCTAACTCCTACGAGCAGTACTTC.

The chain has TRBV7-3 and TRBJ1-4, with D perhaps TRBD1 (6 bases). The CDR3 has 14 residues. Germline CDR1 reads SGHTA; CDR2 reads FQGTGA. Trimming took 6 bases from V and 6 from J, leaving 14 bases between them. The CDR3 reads CASSYRALYEKLFF. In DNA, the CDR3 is TGTGCCAGCAGTTACAGGGCCCTGTATGAAAAACTGTTTTTT.

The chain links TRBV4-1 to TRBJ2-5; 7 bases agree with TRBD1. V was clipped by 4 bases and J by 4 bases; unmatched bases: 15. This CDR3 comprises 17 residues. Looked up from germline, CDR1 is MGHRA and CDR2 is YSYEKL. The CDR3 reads CASSPSWAGGALETQYF. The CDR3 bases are TGCGCCAGCAGCCCCTCCTGGGCAGGGGGAGCGTTAGAGACCCAGTACTTC.

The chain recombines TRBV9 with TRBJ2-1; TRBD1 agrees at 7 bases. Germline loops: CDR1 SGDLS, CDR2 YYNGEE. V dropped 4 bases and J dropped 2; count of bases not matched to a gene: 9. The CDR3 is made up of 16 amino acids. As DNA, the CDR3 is TGTGCCAGCAGCCCCAGGGGACAGAAGACCTACAATGAGCAGTTCTTC. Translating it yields CASSPRGQKTYNEQFF. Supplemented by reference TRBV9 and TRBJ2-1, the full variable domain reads DSGVTQTPKHLITATGQRVTLRCSPRSGDLSVYWYQQSLDQGLQFLIQYYNGEERAKGNILERFSAQQFPDLHSELNLSSLELGDSALYFCASSPRGQKTYNEQFFGPGTRLTVL.

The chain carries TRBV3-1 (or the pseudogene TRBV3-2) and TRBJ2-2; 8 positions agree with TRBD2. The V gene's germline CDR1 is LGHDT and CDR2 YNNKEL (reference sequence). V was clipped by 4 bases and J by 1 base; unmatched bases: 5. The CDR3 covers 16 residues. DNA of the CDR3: TGTGCCAGCAGCCCCCGGGGGGGGGAGAACACCGGGGAGCTGTTTTTT. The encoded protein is CASSPRGGENTGELFF.

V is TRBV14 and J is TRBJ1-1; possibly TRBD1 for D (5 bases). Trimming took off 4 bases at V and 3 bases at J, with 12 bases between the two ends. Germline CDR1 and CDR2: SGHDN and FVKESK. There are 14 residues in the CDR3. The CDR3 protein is CASSPTQGYTEAFF. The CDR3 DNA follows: TGTGCCAGCAGCCCAACTCAGGGCTACACTGAAGCTTTCTTT. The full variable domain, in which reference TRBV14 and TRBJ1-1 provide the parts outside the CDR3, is EAGVTQFPSHSVIEKGQTVTLRCDPISGHDNLYWYRRVMGKEIKFLLHFVKESKQDESGMPNNRFLAERTGGTYSTLKVQPAELEDSGVYFCASSPTQGYTEAFFGQGTRLTVV.

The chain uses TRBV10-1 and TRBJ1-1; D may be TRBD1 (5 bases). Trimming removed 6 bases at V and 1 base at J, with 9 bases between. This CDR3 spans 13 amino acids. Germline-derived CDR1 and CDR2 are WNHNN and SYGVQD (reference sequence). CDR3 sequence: CASRADRNTEAFF. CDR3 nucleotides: TGCGCCAGCAGGGCCGACAGGAACACTGAAGCTTTCTTT.

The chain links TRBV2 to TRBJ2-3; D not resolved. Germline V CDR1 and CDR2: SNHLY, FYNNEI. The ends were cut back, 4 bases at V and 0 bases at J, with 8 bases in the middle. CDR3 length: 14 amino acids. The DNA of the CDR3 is TGTGCCAGCAGTGTCAGTCAGAGCACAGATACGCAGTATTTT. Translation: CASSVSQSTDTQYF.